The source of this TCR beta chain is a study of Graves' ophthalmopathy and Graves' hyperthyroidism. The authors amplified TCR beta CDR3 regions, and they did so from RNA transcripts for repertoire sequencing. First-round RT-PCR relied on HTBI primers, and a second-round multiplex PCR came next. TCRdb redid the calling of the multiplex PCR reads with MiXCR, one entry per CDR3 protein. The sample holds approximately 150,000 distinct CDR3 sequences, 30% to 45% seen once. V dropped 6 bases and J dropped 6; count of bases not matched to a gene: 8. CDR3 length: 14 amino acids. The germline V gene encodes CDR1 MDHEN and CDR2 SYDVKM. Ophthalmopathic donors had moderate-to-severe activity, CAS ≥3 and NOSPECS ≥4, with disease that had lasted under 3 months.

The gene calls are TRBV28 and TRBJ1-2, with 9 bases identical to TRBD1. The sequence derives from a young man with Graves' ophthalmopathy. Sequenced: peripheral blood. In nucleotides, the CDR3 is TGTGCCAGCAGCCGGGACAGGGAGGTCGATGGCTACACCTTC. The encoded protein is CASSRDREVDGYTF.